This T cell receptor (beta chain) appears in the sequencing data of a study of cytomegalovirus exposure and HLA in healthy donors. About this clone: Its target is unknown.

The PCR employed 60 Vbeta primers together with 13 Jbeta primers. In the study's own analysis: A follow-up analysis tallied tens of millions of unique TCR beta chains, about 11 million shared. Libraries were prepared by immunoSEQ multiplex PCR; TCRdb keeps only in-frame clonotypes and omits some of them. The DNA gave D and trimming, while V, J and clone size come from that table. The sample has about 190,000 clones, around 81% seen once. The CDR3 contains 18 residues. Per the germline V gene, CDR1 is SGHNT and CDR2 is YENEEA. V shed 2 bases, J shed 7 bases, and the junction held 11 bases outside the gene matches. Study-level results: There were about 160 TCR beta chains listed as cytomegalovirus-associated. Earlier results showed most TCR beta V segments being productive about 87% or about 30% of the time.

This TCR came from a man younger than 35 in good health and CMV-seronegative. The rearrangement uses TRBV11-3 and TRBJ2-1; 13 bases fit TRBD2. Sequencing input: PBMCs. The CDR3 region is CASSLSRPGLAGVNEQFF. CDR3 in DNA: TGTGCCAGCAGCTTAAGCCGTCCAGGACTAGCGGGAGTAAATGAGCAGTTCTTC.